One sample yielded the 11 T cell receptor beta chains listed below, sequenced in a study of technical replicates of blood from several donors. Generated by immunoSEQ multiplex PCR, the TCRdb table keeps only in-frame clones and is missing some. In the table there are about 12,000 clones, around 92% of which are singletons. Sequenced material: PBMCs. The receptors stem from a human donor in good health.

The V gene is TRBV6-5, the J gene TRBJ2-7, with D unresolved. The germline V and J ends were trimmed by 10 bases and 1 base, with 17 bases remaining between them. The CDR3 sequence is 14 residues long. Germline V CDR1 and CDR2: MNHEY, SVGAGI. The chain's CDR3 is CATKTVALSYEQYF. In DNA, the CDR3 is TGTGCCACCAAAACAGTGGCCCTTTCCTACGAGCAGTACTTC.

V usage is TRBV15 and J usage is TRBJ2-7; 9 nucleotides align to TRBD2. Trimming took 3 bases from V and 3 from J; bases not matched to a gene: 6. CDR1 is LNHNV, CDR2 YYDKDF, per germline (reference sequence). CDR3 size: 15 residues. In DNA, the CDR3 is TGTGCCACCAGCAGGGACAGCGGGAGGAGCTACGAGCAGTACTTC. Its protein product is CATSRDSGRSYEQYF. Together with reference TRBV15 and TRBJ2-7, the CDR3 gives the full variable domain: DAMVIQNPRYQVTQFGKPVTLSCSQTLNHNVMYWYQQKSSQAPKLLFHYYDKDFNNEADTPDNFQSRRPNTSFCFLDIRSPGLGDTAMYLCATSRDSGRSYEQYFGPGTRLTVT.

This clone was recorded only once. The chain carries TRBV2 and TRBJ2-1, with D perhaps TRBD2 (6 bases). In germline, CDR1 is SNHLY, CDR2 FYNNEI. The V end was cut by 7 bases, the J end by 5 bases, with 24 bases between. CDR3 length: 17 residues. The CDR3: CASNSLGGRPRNNEQFF. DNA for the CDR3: TGTGCCAGCAATAGTCTGGGAGGACGCCCTAGGAACAATGAGCAGTTCTTC.

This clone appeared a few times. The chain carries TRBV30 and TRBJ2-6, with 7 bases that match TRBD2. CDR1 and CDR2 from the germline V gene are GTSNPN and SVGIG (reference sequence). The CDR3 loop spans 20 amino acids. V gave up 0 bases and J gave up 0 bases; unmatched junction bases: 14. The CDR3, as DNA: TGTGCCTGGAGTGTAATAAAGTGGGCGGGAGACCGCTCTGGGGCCAACGTCCTGACTTTC. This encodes CAWSVIKWAGDRSGANVLTF.

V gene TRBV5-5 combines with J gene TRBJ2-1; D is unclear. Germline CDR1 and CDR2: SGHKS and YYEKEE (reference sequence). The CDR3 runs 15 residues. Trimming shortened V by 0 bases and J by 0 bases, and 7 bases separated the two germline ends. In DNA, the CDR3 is TGTGCCAGCAGCTTGGGAACGAGCTCCTACAATGAGCAGTTCTTC. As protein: CASSLGTSSYNEQFF. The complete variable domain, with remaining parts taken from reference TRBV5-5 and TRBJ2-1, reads DAGVTQSPTHLIKTRGQQVTLRCSPISGHKSVSWYQQVLGQGPQFIFQYYEKEERGRGNFPDRFSARQFPNYSSELNVNALLLGDSALYLCASSLGTSSYNEQFFGPGTRLTVL.

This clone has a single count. The CDR3 sequence: CASSTGQKITYEQYF. The CDR3 bases are TGTGCCAGCAGCACAGGACAGAAGATAACCTACGAGCAGTACTTC. The chain recombines TRBV7-8 with TRBJ2-7; D is possibly TRBD1 (6 bases). The V gene lost 5 bases and the J gene lost 2 bases, with 16 bases spanning the gap. This CDR3 has 15 amino acids. CDR1 is SGHVS and CDR2 is FQNEAQ in the germline V gene.

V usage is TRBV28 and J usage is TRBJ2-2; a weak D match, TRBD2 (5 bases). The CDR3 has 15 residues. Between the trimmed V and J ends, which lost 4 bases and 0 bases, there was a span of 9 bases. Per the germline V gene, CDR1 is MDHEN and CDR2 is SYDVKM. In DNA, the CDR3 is TGTGCCAGCAGTTCTGCACTAGCGAACACCGGGGAGCTGTTTTTT. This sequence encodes CASSSALANTGELFF.

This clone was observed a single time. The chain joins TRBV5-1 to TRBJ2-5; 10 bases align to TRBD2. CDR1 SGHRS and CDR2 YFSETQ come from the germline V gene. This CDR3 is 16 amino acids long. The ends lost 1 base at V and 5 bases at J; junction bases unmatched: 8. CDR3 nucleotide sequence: TGCGCCAGCAGCTTGTTGGCTAGCGGGAGAGTGGAGACCCAGTACTTC. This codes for CASSLLASGRVETQYF.

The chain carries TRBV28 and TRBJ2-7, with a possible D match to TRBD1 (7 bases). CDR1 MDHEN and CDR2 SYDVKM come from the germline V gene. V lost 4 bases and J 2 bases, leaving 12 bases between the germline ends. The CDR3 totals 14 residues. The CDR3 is CASSWAGQPYEQYF. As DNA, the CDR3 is TGTGCCAGCAGTTGGGCGGGACAGCCCTACGAGCAGTACTTC.

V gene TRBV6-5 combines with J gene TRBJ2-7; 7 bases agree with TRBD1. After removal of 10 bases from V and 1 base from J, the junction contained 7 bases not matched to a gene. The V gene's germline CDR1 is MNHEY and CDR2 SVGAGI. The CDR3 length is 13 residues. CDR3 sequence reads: CATWSGQSYEQYF. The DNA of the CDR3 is TGTGCCACTTGGTCGGGACAGTCCTACGAGCAGTACTTC.

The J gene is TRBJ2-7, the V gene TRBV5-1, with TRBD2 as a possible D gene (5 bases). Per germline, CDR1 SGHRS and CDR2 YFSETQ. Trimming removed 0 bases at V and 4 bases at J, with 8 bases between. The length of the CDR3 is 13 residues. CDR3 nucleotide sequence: TGCGCCAGCAGCTTGGATACGGGATACGAGCAGTACTTC. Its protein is CASSLDTGYEQYF.